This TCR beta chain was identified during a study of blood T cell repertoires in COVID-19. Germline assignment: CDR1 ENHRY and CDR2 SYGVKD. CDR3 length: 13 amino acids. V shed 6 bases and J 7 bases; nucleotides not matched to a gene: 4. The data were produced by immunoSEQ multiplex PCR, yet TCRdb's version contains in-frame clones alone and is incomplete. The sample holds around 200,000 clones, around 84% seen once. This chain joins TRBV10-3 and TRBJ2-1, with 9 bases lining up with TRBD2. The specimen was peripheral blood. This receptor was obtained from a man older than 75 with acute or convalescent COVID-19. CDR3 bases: TGTGCCATCAGGACTAGCGGAGTAAATGAGCAGTTCTTC. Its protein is CAIRTSGVNEQFF.